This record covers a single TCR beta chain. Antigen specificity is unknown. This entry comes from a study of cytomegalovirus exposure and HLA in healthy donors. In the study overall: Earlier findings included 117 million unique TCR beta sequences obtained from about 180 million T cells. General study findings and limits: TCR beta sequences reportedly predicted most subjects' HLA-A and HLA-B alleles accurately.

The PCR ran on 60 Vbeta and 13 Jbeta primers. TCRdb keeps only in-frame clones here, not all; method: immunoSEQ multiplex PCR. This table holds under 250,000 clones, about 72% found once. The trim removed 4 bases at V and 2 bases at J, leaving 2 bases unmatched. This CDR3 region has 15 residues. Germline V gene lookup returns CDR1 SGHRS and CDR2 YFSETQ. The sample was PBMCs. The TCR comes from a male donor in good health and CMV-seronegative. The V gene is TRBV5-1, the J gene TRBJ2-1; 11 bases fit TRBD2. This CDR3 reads CASSVGLAAYNEQFF. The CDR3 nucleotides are TGCGCCAGCAGCGTGGGACTAGCGGCCTACAATGAGCAGTTCTTC.